This T cell receptor beta chain came from a study of T cells after yellow fever vaccination. Looking at the study overall: Low-cell-number fractions underwent preparation using SMART-Seq v4 Ultra Low Input.

Germline V gene lookup returns CDR1 MDHEN and CDR2 SYDVKM. The CDR3 length is 12 residues. V lost 10 bases and J lost 1, with 10 bases in between. Overall study results and limits: Researchers cautioned that FACS-sorted repertoires could harbor abundant clonotypes contaminating from the bulk population. Most clones from primary vaccination resurfaced after the booster (approximately 96% CD4, 75% to 90% CD8).

TCRdb re-derived calls from the 5' RACE reads in MiXCR, one entry per CDR3 protein. The sample shows 110,000 or so distinct CDR3 sequences, more than 5.5% of them seen only once. This clonotype has just a few counts. Its matching antigen is unknown. This TCR derives from a man aged 18 to 29 who received the YFV17D yellow fever vaccine. This chain uses TRBV28 with TRBJ1-1; D gene unclear. The sample consisted of CD4+ T cells sorted from PBMCs, taken about 49 days after the first yellow fever vaccination. The chain's CDR3 is CATSWGNTEAFF. The CDR3, as DNA: TGTGCCACCTCGTGGGGGAACACTGAAGCTTTCTTT.